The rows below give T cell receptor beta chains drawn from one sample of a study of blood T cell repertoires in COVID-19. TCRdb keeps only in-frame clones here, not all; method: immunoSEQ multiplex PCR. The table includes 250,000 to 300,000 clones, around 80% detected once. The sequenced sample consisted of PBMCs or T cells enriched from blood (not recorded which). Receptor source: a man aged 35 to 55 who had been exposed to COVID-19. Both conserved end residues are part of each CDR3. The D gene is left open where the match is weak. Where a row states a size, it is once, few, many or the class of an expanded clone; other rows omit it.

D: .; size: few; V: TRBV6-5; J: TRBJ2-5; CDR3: CASSSGDWGSRETQYF; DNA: TGTGCCAGCAGTTCGGGGGACTGGGGGAGTCGGGAGACCCAGTACTTC
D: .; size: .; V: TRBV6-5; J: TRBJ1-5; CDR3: CASSYANGQPQHF; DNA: TGTGCCAGCAGTTATGCGAATGGTCAGCCCCAGCATTTT
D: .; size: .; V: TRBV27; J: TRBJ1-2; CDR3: CASSLAGTTYGYTF; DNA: TGTGCCAGCAGTTTAGCCGGGACAACTTATGGCTACACCTTC
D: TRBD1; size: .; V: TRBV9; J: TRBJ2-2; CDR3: CASGARDRPSNTGELFF; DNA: TGTGCCAGCGGGGCCAGGGACAGACCCTCGAACACCGGGGAGCTGTTTTTT
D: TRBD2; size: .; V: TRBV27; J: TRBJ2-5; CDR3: CASSPGLAGLWETQYF; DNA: TGTGCCAGCAGTCCGGGACTAGCGGGATTATGGGAGACCCAGTACTTC
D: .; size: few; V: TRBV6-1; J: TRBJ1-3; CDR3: CASSDPGAGNTIYF; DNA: TGTGCCAGCAGTGACCCAGGGGCTGGAAACACCATATATTTT
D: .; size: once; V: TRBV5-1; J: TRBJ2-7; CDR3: CASTKTSASPYEQYF; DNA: TGCGCCAGCACCAAGACTAGTGCTAGCCCCTACGAGCAGTACTTC
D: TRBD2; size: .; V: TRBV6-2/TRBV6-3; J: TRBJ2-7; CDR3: CASSGGRSYEQYF; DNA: TGTGCCAGCAGCGGGGGGAGGTCCTACGAGCAGTACTTC
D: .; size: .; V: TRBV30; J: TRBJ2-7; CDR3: CALSQGLTYEQYF; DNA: TGTGCCTTGTCACAGGGTCTTACCTACGAGCAGTACTTC
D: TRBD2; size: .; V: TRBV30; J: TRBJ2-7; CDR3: CAWTTPKPGLAFTYEQYF; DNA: TGTGCCTGGACGACTCCAAAACCGGGACTAGCTTTCACGTACGAGCAGTACTTC
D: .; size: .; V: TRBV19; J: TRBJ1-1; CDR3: CASSAQQGITEAFF; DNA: TGTGCCAGTAGTGCACAACAGGGTATAACTGAAGCTTTCTTT
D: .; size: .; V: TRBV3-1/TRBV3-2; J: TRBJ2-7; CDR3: CASSPAAGAYEQYF; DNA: TGTGCCAGCAGCCCGGCCGCAGGGGCCTACGAGCAGTACTTC
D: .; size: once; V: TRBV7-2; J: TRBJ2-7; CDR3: CASSLGVTYEQYF; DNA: TGTGCCAGCAGCTTAGGAGTAACCTACGAGCAGTACTTC
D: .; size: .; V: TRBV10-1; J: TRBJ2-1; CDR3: CASRKTGSPYNEQFF; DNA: TGCGCCAGCAGAAAAACAGGGTCTCCCTACAATGAGCAGTTCTTC
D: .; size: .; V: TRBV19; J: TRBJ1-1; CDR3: CASSKQGGYTEAFF; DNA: TGTGCCAGTAGTAAGCAGGGAGGATACACTGAAGCTTTCTTT
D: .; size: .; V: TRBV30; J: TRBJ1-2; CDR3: CAWSSTGGYTF; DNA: TGTGCCTGGAGTTCGACTGGAGGATACACCTTC
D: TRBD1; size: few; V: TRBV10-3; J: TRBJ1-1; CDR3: CAIRKTGDNTEAFF; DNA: TGTGCCATCAGGAAGACAGGGGATAACACTGAAGCTTTCTTT
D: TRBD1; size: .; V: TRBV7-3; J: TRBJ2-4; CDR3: CASTLTGDIQYF; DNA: TGTGCCAGCACCTTAACAGGGGACATTCAGTACTTC
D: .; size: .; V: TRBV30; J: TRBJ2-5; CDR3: CAWSPRPGQETQYF; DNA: TGTGCCTGGAGTCCCCGGCCAGGCCAAGAGACCCAGTACTTC
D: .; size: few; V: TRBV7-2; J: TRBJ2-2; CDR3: CASSLDPGNTGELFF; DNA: TGTGCCAGCAGCTTAGATCCGGGAAACACCGGGGAGCTGTTTTTT